One and the same sample provided the 10 T cell receptor beta chains below, sequenced in a study of tumor-infiltrating lymphocytes in primary liver carcinoma. Both RNA and DNA were isolated together from about 20-30 mg of bulk tissue that had not been sorted. With approximately 500 ng total RNA as template and a constant-region primer, TCR beta cDNA was made. Each TCR beta library was derived from three nested multiplex PCR rounds that employed slightly modified ARM-PCR. PCR rounds one and two used TRBV1-TRBV30 forward primers with a C-beta reverse primer for roughly 10 cycles each. TCRdb re-derived calls from the multiplex PCR reads in MiXCR, one entry per CDR3 protein. The sample lists 48,000 or so distinct CDR3 sequences; 70% to 85% were seen once. The sequencing sample was made of liver tumor tissue from sampling region 3. Described subset: tumor region T3, left-lateral pole. The source of these receptors is a man in his forties with primary liver carcinoma and hepatitis B virus infection.

The V and J genes are TRBV29-1 and TRBJ2-7; D may be TRBD2 (5 bases). Germline CDR1 and CDR2: SQVTM and ANQGSEA. This CDR3 contains 12 residues. V lost 4 bases to trimming and J lost 10 bases, with 17 bases between them. The CDR3 DNA reads TGCAGCGTTGTAGATCTAGGGAGAGAACAGTACTTC. This gives the protein CSVVDLGREQYF.

Points on this clonotype: A read error may produce the germline difference seen at one junction end. This chain connects TRBV29-1 to TRBJ1-1; D is ambiguous. The CDR3 consists of 14 residues. In germline, CDR1 is SQVTM, CDR2 ANQGSEA. CDR3 coding DNA: TGCAGCGCCCAGAAGCTGACCGGGGAGGGTGAAGATTTCTTT. Translation gives CSAQKLTGEGEDFF.

With regard to this clonotype: Because it lacks the conserved phenylalanine or tryptophan at the end, this CDR3 is likely a read error. The chain links TRBV6-5 to TRBJ2-2; possible D gene TRBD1, 6 bases. The germline CDR1 and CDR2 sequences are MNHEY and SVGAGI. This CDR3 comprises 14 residues. CDR3 in DNA: TGTGCCAGCAGTTACTCTCGGGACACCTGGGAGCTGTTTCTT. It is translated as CASSYSRDTWELFL.

The chain is built from TRBV6-5 and TRBJ2-7; D may be TRBD2 (6 bases). This CDR3 comprises 13 residues. In germline, CDR1 is MNHEY, CDR2 SVGAGI. V was pared by 6 bases and J by 3 bases, with 12 bases between. The CDR3 DNA follows: TGTGCCAGCAGGCGGGGCATGGGCTACGAGCAGTACTTC. Translated, it gives CASRRGMGYEQYF.

This clonotype was counted between two and nine times. The chain links TRBV9 to TRBJ2-3, with a tentative D call TRBD2 (6 bases). CDR3 length equals 16 residues. V lost 2 bases and J lost 2, with 15 bases in between. Germline CDR1 SGDLS, CDR2 YYNGEE. CDR3 sequence reads: CASSVRTGSITDTQYF. The CDR3 bases are TGTGCCAGCAGCGTGAGAACCGGGAGTATCACAGATACGCAGTATTTT.

A few counts support this clonotype. The chain joins TRBV6-4 to TRBJ1-2; D call uncertain. Trimming took off 3 bases at V and 8 bases at J, with 4 bases between the two ends. The CDR3 runs 10 residues. CDR1 and CDR2 (germline): MRHNA, SNTAGT. The CDR3 is CASSETGYTF. Here the CDR3 DNA reads TGTGCCAGCAGTGAGACAGGCTACACCTTC.

In this sample, this clonotype turned up many times. This chain joins TRBV5-1 and TRBJ2-5; 11 nucleotides agree with TRBD2. Germline-derived CDR1 and CDR2 are SGHRS and YFSETQ. This CDR3 has 15 amino acids. V shed 7 bases, J shed 4 bases, and the junction held 9 bases outside the gene matches. The CDR3 bases are TGCGCCAGCTCCGAACTAGCGGGAGAAGGAGAGACCCAGTACTTC. Its translation: CASSELAGEGETQYF. The full variable domain, rest sourced from reference TRBV5-1 and TRBJ2-5, is KAGVTQTPRYLIKTRGQQVTLSCSPISGHRSVSWYQQTPGQGLQFLFEYFSETQRNKGNFPGRFSGRQFSNSRSEMNVSTLELGDSALYLCASSELAGEGETQYFGPGTRLLVL.

A remark on this clonotype: Germline and junction disagree at one end, which may indicate a read error. This sequence joins TRBV6-5 and TRBJ1-3, with D unresolved. Looked up from germline, CDR1 is MNHEY and CDR2 is SVGAGI. This CDR3 comprises 15 residues. DNA for the CDR3: TGTGCCAGCAGAGACGACCGTTACTCTGGAGTCACCGTATATTTT. This sequence encodes CASRDDRYSGVTVYF.

The chain couples TRBV4-2 to TRBJ2-7; D is perhaps TRBD2 (6 bases). The CDR3 consists of 14 residues. Germline V gene sequence: CDR1 LGHNA, CDR2 YNFKEQ. V was shortened by 7 bases and J by 4 bases, with 17 bases between the two germline ends. This chain's CDR3 is CASNPGTPAYEQYF. For the CDR3, the DNA is TGTGCCAGCAACCCCGGGACTCCTGCATACGAGCAGTACTTC.

As for this clonotype: One end of the junction fails to match germline, which may point to a read error. V gene TRBV7-9 combines with J gene TRBJ2-3; tentative D call: TRBD2 (5 bases). The CDR3 is 14 amino acids. Germline V CDR1 and CDR2: SEHNR, FQNEAQ (reference sequence). CDR3 protein: CANSLNGVPDTQYF. As DNA, the CDR3 is TGTGCCAACAGCTTGAACGGGGTGCCAGATACGCAGTATTTT. The whole variable domain, remainder taken from reference TRBV7-9 and TRBJ2-3, is DTGVSQNPRHKITKRGQNVTFRCDPISEHNRLYWYRQTLGQGPEFLTYFQNEAQLEKSRLLSDRFSAERPKGSFSTLEIQRTEQGDSAMYLCANSLNGVPDTQYFGPGTRLTVL.